This T cell receptor (beta chain) derives from a study of regulatory T cells in long-lasting Graves disease. Ten or more counts support this clonotype. The antigen remains undetermined. The time point is: newly diagnosed GD, antithyroid drugs for less than 3 months. There was RNA extracted from PBMCs, and the TCR library was made from it. Graves' disease diagnosis used American Thyroid Association guidelines. Study-level points and caveats: Segments TRBV28, TRBJ1-2 and TRBJ2-5 showed preferential usage in persistent disease.

Construction of TCR beta libraries relied on iRepertoire HTBI primers and on Arm-PCR targeting CDR3 regions. Each CDR3 protein gets one entry after TCRdb re-called the multiplex PCR reads with MiXCR. The table shows 560,000 or so distinct CDR3 sequences, with about 16% occurring only once. With 0 bases removed from V and 7 bases from J, the gap between germline ends came to 20 bases. The CDR3 length is 16 residues. CDR1 is SGDLS, CDR2 YYNGEE, per germline. These data also formed part of another study, on T cells in Graves' hyperthyroidism and ophthalmopathy.

The sequence was obtained from a man aged 18 to 35 with Graves disease. This chain joins TRBV9 and TRBJ2-7; D not certain. The specimen was peripheral blood mononuclear cells (PBMCs), collected at new diagnosis, from a patient treated with antithyroid drugs. The CDR3 DNA sequence: TGTGCCAGCAGCGTAGAGGGTAGCCCTGCGCCGTGGGAGCAGTACTTC. Protein: CASSVEGSPAPWEQYF.